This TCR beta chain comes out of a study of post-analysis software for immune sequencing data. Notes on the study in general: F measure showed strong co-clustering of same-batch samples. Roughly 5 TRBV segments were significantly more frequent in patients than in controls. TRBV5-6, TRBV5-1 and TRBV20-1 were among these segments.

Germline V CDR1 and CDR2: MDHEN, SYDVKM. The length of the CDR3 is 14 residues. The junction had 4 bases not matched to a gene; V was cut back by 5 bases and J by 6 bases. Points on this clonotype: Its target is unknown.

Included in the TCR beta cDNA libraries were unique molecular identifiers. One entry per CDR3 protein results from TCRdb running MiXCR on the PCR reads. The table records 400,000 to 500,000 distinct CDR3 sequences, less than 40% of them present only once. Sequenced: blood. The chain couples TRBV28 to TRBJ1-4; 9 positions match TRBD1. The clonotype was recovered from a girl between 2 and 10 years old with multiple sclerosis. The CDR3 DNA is TGTGCCAGCAGTCTGCGGACAGGGGATGAAAAACTGTTTTTT. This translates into CASSLRTGDEKLFF.